The 5 T cell receptor beta chains below were found in one sample sequenced in a study of early T cells in non-severe SARS-CoV-2 infection. TCRdb used MiXCR to reprocess the 5' RACE reads, holding one entry per CDR3 protein. The repertoire has around 60,000 distinct CDR3 sequences, about 9.1% of them found once; the top ten carry more than 6.5%. The sample taken for sequencing was whole blood. The receptors shown here come from an adult who was a healthcare worker with PCR-confirmed SARS-CoV-2 infection or an uninfected control (not recorded which).

At least ten counts were recorded for this clonotype. V and J are TRBV18 and TRBJ2-7; D possibly uses TRBD1 or TRBD2 (5 bases each). Germline CDR1 and CDR2: KGHSH and LQKENI. Trimming stripped 4 bases from V and 2 bases from J, with 12 bases between. The CDR3 totals 14 residues. CDR3 amino acids: CASSRGPLTYEQYF. The DNA for the CDR3 is TGTGCCAGCTCACGGGGACCGCTAACCTACGAGCAGTACTTC.

The table lists this clonotype with a count of one. A much larger clone lies one base from this, so it may be a read error. The chain has TRBV20-1 and TRBJ2-7; maybe TRBD2 (6 bases). The CDR3 totals 14 residues. Germline loops: CDR1 DFQATT, CDR2 SNEGSKA (reference sequence). The CDR3 DNA reads as TGCAGTGCTGACGACAGCGGGCTTACCTACGAGCGGTACTTC. It translates to CSADDSGLTYERYF.

This clonotype was counted many times. The gene calls are TRBV7-2 and TRBJ1-1; no firm D call. Trimming took 1 base from V and 7 from J, leaving 4 bases between them. The germline V gene has CDR1 SGHTA and CDR2 FQGNSA. The CDR3 totals 11 residues. Written as DNA, the CDR3 is TGTGCCAGCAGCTTAGATTATGAAGCTTTCTTT. Amino acid sequence: CASSLDYEAFF.

The chain has TRBV6-2 or TRBV6-3 and TRBJ2-7, with TRBD1 matching 12 bases. V dropped 8 bases and J dropped 5; count of bases not matched to a gene: 13. CDR3 size: 16 residues. The V gene's germline CDR1 is MNHEY and CDR2 SVGEGT. Here the CDR3 reads CASDPAGTGGLDEQYF. For the CDR3, the DNA is TGTGCCAGCGACCCCGCCGGGACAGGGGGCCTCGACGAGCAGTACTTC.

CDR3 nucleotide sequence: TGTGCCAGCAGCACCCGAAGAGGAGGGGAAAACACCGGGGAGCTGTTTTTT. It yields the protein CASSTRRGGENTGELFF. The rearrangement links TRBV9 to TRBJ2-2; possible D gene TRBD2, 6 bases. This CDR3 is built from 17 residues. Trimming pared 4 bases from V and 2 bases from J, leaving 18 bases between. Per germline, CDR1 SGDLS and CDR2 YYNGEE. The full variable domain, rest sourced from reference TRBV9 and TRBJ2-2, is DSGVTQTPKHLITATGQRVTLRCSPRSGDLSVYWYQQSLDQGLQFLIQYYNGEERAKGNILERFSAQQFPDLHSELNLSSLELGDSALYFCASSTRRGGENTGELFFGEGSRLTVL.